This T cell receptor beta chain was sequenced in a study of cytomegalovirus exposure and HLA in healthy donors. Study in general: Later analysis reported that the approximately 120 validation repertoires shared the platform of the roughly 680 first-cohort repertoires. Overall study findings and caveats: Altogether, 150 to 200 TCR beta chains were recorded as cytomegalovirus-associated. Specificity for CMV antigens was confirmed in vitro for three of the CMV-associated chains.

The count of this clone is one. Its antigen remains unidentified. CDR1 and CDR2 from the germline V gene are GTSNPN and SVGIG (reference sequence). There are 19 residues in the CDR3. The germline V and J ends were trimmed by 3 bases and 0 bases, with 21 bases remaining between them. Repertoires were generated with immunoSEQ multiplex PCR, while TCRdb's copy carries only in-frame clones and drops some. The sample has 100,000 to 150,000 clones, about nine tenths seen once. Sequences were obtained from PBMCs. The chain recombines TRBV30 with TRBJ1-6; maybe TRBD1 (5 bases). This TCR derives from a man aged 25 to 45 in good health and CMV-seronegative. In DNA, the CDR3 is TGTGCCTGGAGACCAAACCCCGCGACAGAGAGCTCCTATAATTCACCCCTCCACTTT. It is translated as CAWRPNPATESSYNSPLHF.